Listed below are T cell receptor beta chains from one sample, sequenced in a study of neurological immune-mediated disorders. MiXCR, run by TCRdb on the 5' RACE reads, gives a single entry per CDR3 protein. The sample lists 130,000 or so distinct CDR3 sequences; approximately 3.2% were seen once. Input material: PBMCs. The receptors were sampled from a woman in her 30s with multiple sclerosis. Both conserved end residues are part of each CDR3. D genes are given only for firm matches. Size tells how often a clone was seen (once, few, many) or the class of an expanded clone, and some rows leave it out.

CDR3nt: TGCGCCAGCAGCCTCCAAGGCCCCCCCCGCACAGATACGCAGTATTTT
CDR3aa: CASSLQGPPRTDTQYF
j_gene: TRBJ2-3
d_gene: NA
v_gene: TRBV4-3
abundance: many

CDR3nt: TGTGCCAGCAGTCCCGAACAGGGGCCAGGTTCAAACACTGAAGCTTTCTTT
CDR3aa: CASSPEQGPGSNTEAFF
j_gene: TRBJ1-1
d_gene: TRBD1
v_gene: TRBV12-3/TRBV12-4
abundance: many

CDR3nt: TGCAGTGCCTACAGGGGGTTGAACACTGAAGCTTTCTTT
CDR3aa: CSAYRGLNTEAFF
j_gene: TRBJ1-1
d_gene: TRBD1
v_gene: TRBV20-1
abundance: NA

CDR3nt: TGTGCCAGCGAGGGCGCAGCCTACGAGCAGTACTTC
CDR3aa: CASEGAAYEQYF
j_gene: TRBJ2-7
d_gene: NA
v_gene: TRBV7-9
abundance: many

CDR3nt: TGCGCCAGCAGCCAAGAAAAGGCGTACAATGAGCAGTTCTTC
CDR3aa: CASSQEKAYNEQFF
j_gene: TRBJ2-1
d_gene: NA
v_gene: TRBV4-1
abundance: many

CDR3nt: TGTGCCACCAGCGTTGGTAGGGGGCTAGAAAATCAGCCCCAGCATTTT
CDR3aa: CATSVGRGLENQPQHF
j_gene: TRBJ1-5
d_gene: TRBD1
v_gene: TRBV15
abundance: many

CDR3nt: TGCGCCAGCAGCACGACAGCTAGCACAGATACGCAGTATTTT
CDR3aa: CASSTTASTDTQYF
j_gene: TRBJ2-3
d_gene: NA
v_gene: TRBV5-1
abundance: many

CDR3nt: TGTGCCAGCACCCACCCCACAGGACAAGAGACCCAGTACTTC
CDR3aa: CASTHPTGQETQYF
j_gene: TRBJ2-5
d_gene: NA
v_gene: TRBV5-6
abundance: NA

CDR3nt: TGTGCCAGCAGTGGGGGTTACGGCAATCAGCCCCAGCATTTT
CDR3aa: CASSGGYGNQPQHF
j_gene: TRBJ1-5
d_gene: NA
v_gene: TRBV27
abundance: many

CDR3nt: TGCAGTGCTTCCTCCCCCAGGGACGTCTCCTACGAGCAGTACTTC
CDR3aa: CSASSPRDVSYEQYF
j_gene: TRBJ2-7
d_gene: NA
v_gene: TRBV20-1
abundance: NA

CDR3nt: TGCAGTGCTTCCCGGGCAGCCTCCTACGAGCAGTACTTC
CDR3aa: CSASRAASYEQYF
j_gene: TRBJ2-7
d_gene: NA
v_gene: TRBV20-1
abundance: many

CDR3nt: TGTGCCAGCGGCGGCAGGGGGACCATGAACACTGAAGCTTTCTTT
CDR3aa: CASGGRGTMNTEAFF
j_gene: TRBJ1-1
d_gene: TRBD1
v_gene: TRBV5-4
abundance: many

CDR3nt: TGTGCTAGTGCAGAATCTGGCCTGCCGGTCTCCTACAATGAGCAGTTCTTC
CDR3aa: CASAESGLPVSYNEQFF
j_gene: TRBJ2-1
d_gene: NA
v_gene: TRBV12-5
abundance: NA

CDR3nt: TGCAGTGCTAGATCGCCTACTACTAGCACAGATACGCAGTATTTT
CDR3aa: CSARSPTTSTDTQYF
j_gene: TRBJ2-3
d_gene: NA
v_gene: TRBV20-1
abundance: many

CDR3nt: TGCAGTGCTAGTCCCGGACAGGGGGTGAATTCACCCCTCCACTTT
CDR3aa: CSASPGQGVNSPLHF
j_gene: TRBJ1-6
d_gene: TRBD1
v_gene: TRBV20-1
abundance: medium-sized

CDR3nt: TGCGCCAGCAGCTTGGCCCCTAGCGGCGGCGGAGAGACCCAGTACTTC
CDR3aa: CASSLAPSGGGETQYF
j_gene: TRBJ2-5
d_gene: TRBD2
v_gene: TRBV5-1
abundance: few

CDR3nt: TGTGCCAGTAGTATAGTGAGACTAGCGGGGTCGTACAATGAGCAGTTCTTC
CDR3aa: CASSIVRLAGSYNEQFF
j_gene: TRBJ2-1
d_gene: TRBD2
v_gene: TRBV19
abundance: NA

CDR3nt: TGTGCCAGCAGCTTCGGGACTAGCGGGGAGCTGTTTTTT
CDR3aa: CASSFGTSGELFF
j_gene: TRBJ2-2
d_gene: TRBD2
v_gene: TRBV7-9
abundance: many

CDR3nt: TGTGCCAGCAGTTTTCGAGGGAACACCATATATTTT
CDR3aa: CASSFRGNTIYF
j_gene: TRBJ1-3
d_gene: NA
v_gene: TRBV12-3/TRBV12-4
abundance: many

CDR3nt: TGCAGTGCTAGAGATATGAGCCAGAGTAATGCTAACTATGGCTACACCTTC
CDR3aa: CSARDMSQSNANYGYTF
j_gene: TRBJ1-2
d_gene: NA
v_gene: TRBV20-1
abundance: NA

CDR3nt: TGTGCCAGCAGTTACTCGGTTGGCGGGGGGTCCTACGAGCAGTACTTC
CDR3aa: CASSYSVGGGSYEQYF
j_gene: TRBJ2-7
d_gene: TRBD2
v_gene: TRBV6-5
abundance: many

CDR3nt: TGTGCCAGCAGCGAAACCTTTGGGACAACCTCTGGGGCCAACGTCCTGACTTTC
CDR3aa: CASSETFGTTSGANVLTF
j_gene: TRBJ2-6
d_gene: NA
v_gene: TRBV6-2/TRBV6-3
abundance: many

CDR3nt: TGTGCCAGCAGTACGAAATGGGGGTTATTCCCTGAAGCTTTCTTT
CDR3aa: CASSTKWGLFPEAFF
j_gene: TRBJ1-1
d_gene: NA
v_gene: TRBV6-2/TRBV6-3
abundance: many

CDR3nt: TGCGCCAGCAGCTTGGTGCTGGGTGGGGGGCCCACCTTC
CDR3aa: CASSLVLGGGPTF
j_gene: TRBJ1-2
d_gene: NA
v_gene: TRBV5-1
abundance: many

CDR3nt: TGTGCCAGCAGCTTAGAACAGGGAAATTCACCCCTCCACTTT
CDR3aa: CASSLEQGNSPLHF
j_gene: TRBJ1-6
d_gene: NA
v_gene: TRBV7-6
abundance: many

CDR3nt: TGTGCCATCAGTGCGGGGGATCAGCCCCAGCATTTT
CDR3aa: CAISAGDQPQHF
j_gene: TRBJ1-5
d_gene: NA
v_gene: TRBV10-3
abundance: many

CDR3nt: TGTGCCAGCAGCACCCCTATTAGGGGAACTGAAGCTTTCTTT
CDR3aa: CASSTPIRGTEAFF
j_gene: TRBJ1-1
d_gene: NA
v_gene: TRBV21-1
abundance: many